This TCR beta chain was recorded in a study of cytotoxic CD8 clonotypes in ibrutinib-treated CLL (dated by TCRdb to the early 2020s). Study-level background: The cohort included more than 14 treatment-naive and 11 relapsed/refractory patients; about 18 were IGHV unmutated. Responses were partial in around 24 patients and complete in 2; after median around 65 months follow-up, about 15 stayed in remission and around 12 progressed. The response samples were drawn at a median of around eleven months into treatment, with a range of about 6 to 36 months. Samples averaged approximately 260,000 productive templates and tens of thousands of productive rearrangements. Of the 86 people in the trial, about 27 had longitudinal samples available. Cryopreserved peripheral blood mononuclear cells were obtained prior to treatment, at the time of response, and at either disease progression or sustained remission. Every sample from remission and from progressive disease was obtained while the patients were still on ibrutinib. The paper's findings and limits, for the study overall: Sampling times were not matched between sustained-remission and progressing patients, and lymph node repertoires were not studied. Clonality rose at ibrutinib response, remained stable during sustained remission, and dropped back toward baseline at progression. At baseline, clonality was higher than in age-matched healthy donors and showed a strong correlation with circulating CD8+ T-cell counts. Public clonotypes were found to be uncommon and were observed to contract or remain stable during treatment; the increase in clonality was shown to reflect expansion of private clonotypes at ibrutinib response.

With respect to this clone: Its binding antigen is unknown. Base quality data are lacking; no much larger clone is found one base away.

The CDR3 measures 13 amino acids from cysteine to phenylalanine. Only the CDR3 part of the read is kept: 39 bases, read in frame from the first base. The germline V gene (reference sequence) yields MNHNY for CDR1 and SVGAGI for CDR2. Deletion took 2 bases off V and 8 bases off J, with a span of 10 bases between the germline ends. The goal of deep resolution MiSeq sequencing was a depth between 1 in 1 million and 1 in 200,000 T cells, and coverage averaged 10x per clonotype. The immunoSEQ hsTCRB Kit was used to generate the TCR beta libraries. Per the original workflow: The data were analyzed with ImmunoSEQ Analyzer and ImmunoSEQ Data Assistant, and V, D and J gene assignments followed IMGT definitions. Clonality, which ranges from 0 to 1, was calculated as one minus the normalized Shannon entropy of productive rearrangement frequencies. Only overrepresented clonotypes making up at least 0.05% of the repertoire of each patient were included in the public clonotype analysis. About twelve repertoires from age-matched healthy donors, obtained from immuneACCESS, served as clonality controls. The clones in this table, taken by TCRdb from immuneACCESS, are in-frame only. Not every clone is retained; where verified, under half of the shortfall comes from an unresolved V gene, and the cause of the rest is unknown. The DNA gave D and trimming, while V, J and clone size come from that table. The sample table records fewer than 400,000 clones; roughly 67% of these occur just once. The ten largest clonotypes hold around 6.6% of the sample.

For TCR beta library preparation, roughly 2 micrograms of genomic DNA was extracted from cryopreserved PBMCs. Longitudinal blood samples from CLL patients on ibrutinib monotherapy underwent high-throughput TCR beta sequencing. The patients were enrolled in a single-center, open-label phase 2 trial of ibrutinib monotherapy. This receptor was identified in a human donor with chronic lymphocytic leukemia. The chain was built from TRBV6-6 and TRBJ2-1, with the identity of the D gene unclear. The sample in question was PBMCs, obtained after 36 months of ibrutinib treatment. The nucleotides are TGTGCCAGCAGTTACACGGAAATGGATGAGCAGTTCTTC. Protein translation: CASSYTEMDEQFF.